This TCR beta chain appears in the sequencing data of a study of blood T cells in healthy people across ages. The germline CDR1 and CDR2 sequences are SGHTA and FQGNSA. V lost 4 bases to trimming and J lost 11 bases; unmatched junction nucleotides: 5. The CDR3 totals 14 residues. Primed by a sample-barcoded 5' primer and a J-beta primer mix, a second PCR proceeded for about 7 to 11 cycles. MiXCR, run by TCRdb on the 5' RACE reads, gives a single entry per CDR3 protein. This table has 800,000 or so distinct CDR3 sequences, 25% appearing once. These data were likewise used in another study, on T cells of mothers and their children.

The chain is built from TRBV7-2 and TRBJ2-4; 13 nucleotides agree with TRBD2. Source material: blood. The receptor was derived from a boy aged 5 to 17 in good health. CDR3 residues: CASSSGTSGDLQYF. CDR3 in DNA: TGTGCCAGCAGCTCCGGGACTAGCGGGGACCTTCAGTACTTC.